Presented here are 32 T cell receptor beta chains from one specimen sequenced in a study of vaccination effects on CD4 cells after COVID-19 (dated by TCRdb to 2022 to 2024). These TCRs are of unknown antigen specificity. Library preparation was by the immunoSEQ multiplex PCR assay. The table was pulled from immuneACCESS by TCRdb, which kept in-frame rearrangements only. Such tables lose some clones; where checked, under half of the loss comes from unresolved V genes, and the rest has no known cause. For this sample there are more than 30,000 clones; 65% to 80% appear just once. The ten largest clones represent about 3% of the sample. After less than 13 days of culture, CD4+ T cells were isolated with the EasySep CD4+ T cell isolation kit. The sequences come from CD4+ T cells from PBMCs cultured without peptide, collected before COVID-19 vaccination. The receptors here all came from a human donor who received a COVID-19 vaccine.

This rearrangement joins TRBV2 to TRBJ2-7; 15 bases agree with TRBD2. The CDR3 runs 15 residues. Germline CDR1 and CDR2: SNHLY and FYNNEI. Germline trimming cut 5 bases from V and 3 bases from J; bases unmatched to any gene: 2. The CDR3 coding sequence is TGTGCCAGCAGTACGGGACTAGCGGGAGGCTACGAGCAGTACTTC. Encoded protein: CASSTGLAGGYEQYF. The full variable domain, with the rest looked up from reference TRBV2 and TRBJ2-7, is EPEVTQTPSHQVTQMGQEVILRCVPISNHLYFYWYRQILGQKVEFLVSFYNNEISEKSEIFDDQFSVERPDGSNFTLKIRSTKLEDSAMYFCASSTGLAGGYEQYFGPGTRLTVT.

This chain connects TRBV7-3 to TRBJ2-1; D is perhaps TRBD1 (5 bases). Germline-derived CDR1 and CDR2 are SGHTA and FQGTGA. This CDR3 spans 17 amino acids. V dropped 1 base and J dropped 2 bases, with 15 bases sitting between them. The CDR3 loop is CASSLNPPGRAYNEQFF. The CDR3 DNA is TGTGCCAGCAGCTTAAACCCCCCGGGCAGGGCCTACAATGAGCAGTTCTTC.

The DNA for the CDR3 is TGTGCCAGCAGCACTGCAGGGACAAGCAGCACAGATACGCAGTATTTT. This encodes CASSTAGTSSTDTQYF. This rearrangement joins TRBV21-1 to TRBJ2-3; the DNA was not compared with TRBD1, the D call given in the table. TRBV21-1 is a pseudogene locus. The CDR3 has 16 residues.

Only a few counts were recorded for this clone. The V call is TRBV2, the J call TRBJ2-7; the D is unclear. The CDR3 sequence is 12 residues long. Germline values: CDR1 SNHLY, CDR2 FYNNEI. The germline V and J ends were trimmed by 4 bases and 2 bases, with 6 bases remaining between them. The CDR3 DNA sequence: TGTGCCAGCAGTGTGAGCCCCTACGAGCAGTACTTC. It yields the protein CASSVSPYEQYF.

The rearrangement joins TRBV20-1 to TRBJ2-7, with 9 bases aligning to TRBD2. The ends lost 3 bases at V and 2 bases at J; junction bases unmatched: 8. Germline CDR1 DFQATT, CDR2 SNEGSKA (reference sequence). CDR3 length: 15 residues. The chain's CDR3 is CSASPPQRGAYEQYF. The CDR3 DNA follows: TGCAGTGCTAGTCCCCCCCAGCGGGGGGCCTACGAGCAGTACTTC.

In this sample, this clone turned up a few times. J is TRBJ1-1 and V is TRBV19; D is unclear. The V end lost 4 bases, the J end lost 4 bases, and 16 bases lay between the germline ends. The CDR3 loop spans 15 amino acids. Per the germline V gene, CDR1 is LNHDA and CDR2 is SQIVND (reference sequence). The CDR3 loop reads CASSKGWRSGTEAFF. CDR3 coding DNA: TGTGCCAGTAGTAAGGGTTGGAGATCGGGCACTGAAGCTTTCTTT.

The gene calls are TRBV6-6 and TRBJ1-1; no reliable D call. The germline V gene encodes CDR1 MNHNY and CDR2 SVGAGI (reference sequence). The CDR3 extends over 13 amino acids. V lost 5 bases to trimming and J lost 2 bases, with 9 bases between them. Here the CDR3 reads CASSPRSNTEAFF. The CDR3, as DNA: TGTGCCAGCAGTCCCAGGAGTAACACTGAAGCTTTCTTT.

CDR3 sequence reads: CATSRDYGRGGRTSGELFF. The CDR3 coding sequence is TGTGCCACCAGCAGGGACTACGGGCGAGGCGGGAGGACGAGCGGGGAGCTGTTTTTT. This chain joins TRBV15 and TRBJ2-2, with 8 bases aligning to TRBD2. The CDR3 length is 19 residues. V dropped 3 bases and J dropped 7; count of bases not matched to a gene: 19. The germline CDR1 and CDR2 sequences are LNHNV and YYDKDF (reference sequence).

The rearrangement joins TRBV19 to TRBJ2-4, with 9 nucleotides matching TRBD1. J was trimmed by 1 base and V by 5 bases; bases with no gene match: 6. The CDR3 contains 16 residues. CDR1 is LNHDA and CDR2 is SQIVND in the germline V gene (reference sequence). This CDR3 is CASSRQGGVAKNIQYF. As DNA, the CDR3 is TGTGCCAGTAGTCGACAGGGGGGGGTCGCCAAAAACATTCAGTACTTC.

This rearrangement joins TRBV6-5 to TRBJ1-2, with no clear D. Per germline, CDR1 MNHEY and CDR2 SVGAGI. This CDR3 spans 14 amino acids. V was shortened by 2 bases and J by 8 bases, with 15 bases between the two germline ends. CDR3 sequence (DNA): TGTGCCAGCAGTTACACGGTCGCGGGAGCAGGCTACACCTTC. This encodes CASSYTVAGAGYTF.

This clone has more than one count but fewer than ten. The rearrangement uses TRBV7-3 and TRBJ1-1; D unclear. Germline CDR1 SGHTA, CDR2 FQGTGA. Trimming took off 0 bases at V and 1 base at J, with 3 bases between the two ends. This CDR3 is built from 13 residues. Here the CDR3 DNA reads TGTGCCAGCAGCTTAACAGGGAACACTGAAGCTTTCTTT. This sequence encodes CASSLTGNTEAFF.

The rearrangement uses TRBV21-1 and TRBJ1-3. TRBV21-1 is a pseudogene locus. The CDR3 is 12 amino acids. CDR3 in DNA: TGTGCCAGCAGCAAAGCTGGAAACACCATATATTTT. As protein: CASSKAGNTIYF.

CDR3 protein: CASSLSSGGLAYEQYF. CDR3 coding DNA: TGCGCCAGCAGCTTGAGTAGCGGGGGGTTAGCCTACGAGCAGTACTTC. The rearrangement uses TRBV5-1 and TRBJ2-7; TRBD2 aligns across 10 bases. With 1 base clipped from V and 2 bases from J, the junction kept 6 bases outside the gene matches. Germline V gene lookup returns CDR1 SGHRS and CDR2 YFSETQ. CDR3 size: 16 residues.

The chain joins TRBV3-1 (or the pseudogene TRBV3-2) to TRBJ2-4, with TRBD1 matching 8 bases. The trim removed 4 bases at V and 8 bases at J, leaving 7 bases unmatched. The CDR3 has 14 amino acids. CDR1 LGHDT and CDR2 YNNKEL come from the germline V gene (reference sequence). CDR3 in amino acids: CASSPGTGSYIQYF. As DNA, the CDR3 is TGTGCCAGCAGCCCAGGGACAGGCTCATACATTCAGTACTTC.

The CDR3 sequence is CASSQLGTGLSNEQFF. The CDR3 bases are TGTGCCAGCAGCCAATTAGGTACAGGGTTAAGCAATGAGCAGTTCTTC. The chain links TRBV14 to TRBJ2-1, with D perhaps matching TRBD1 (6 bases). Trimming cost V 2 bases and J 6 bases, with 17 bases left between them. Per the germline V gene, CDR1 is SGHDN and CDR2 is FVKESK. The CDR3 length is 16 residues.

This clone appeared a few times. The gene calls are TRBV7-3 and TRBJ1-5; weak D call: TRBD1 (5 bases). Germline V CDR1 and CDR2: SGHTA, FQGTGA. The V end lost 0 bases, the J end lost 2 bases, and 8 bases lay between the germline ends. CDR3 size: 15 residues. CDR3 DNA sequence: TGTGCCAGCAGCTTAACGGGGCAGGGCAATCAGCCCCAGCATTTT. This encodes CASSLTGQGNQPQHF. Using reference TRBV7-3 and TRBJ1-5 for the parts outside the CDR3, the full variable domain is GAGVSQTPSNKVTEKGKYVELRCDPISGHTALYWYRQSLGQGPEFLIYFQGTGAADDSGLPNDRFFAVRPEGSVSTLKIQRTERGDSAVYLCASSLTGQGNQPQHFGDGTRLSIL.

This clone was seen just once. DNA of the CDR3: TGCGCCAGCAGCCAAGTTTTACGGGGAACTGAAGCTTTCTTT. Amino acids: CASSQVLRGTEAFF. This chain links TRBV4-1 with TRBJ1-1; D gene unclear. Germline assignment: CDR1 MGHRA and CDR2 YSYEKL. V was clipped by 1 base and J by 5 bases, with 11 bases between them. The CDR3 covers 14 residues.

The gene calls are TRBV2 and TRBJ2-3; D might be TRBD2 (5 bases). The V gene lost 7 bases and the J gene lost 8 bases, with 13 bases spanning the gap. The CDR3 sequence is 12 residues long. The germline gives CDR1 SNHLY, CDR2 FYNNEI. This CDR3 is CASNKLGGTQYF. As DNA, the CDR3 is TGTGCCAGCAACAAACTAGGAGGTACGCAGTATTTT.

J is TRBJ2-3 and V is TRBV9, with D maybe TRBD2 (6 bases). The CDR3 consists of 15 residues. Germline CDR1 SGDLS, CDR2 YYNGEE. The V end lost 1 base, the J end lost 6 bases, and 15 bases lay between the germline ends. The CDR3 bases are TGTGCCAGCAGCGTACAGGGTGGAGGGGTCGATACGCAGTATTTT. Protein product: CASSVQGGGVDTQYF.

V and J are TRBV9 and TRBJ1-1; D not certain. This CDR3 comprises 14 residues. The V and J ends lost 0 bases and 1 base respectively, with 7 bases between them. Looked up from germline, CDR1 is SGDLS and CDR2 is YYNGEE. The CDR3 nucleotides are TGTGCCAGCAGCGTAGGACTTTCGAACACTGAAGCTTTCTTT. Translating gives CASSVGLSNTEAFF.

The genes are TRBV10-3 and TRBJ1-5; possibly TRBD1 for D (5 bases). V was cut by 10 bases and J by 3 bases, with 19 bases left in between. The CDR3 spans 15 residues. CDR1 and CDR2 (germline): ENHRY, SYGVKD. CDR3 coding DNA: TGTGCCACCGGCGGAGGGACGGCATACAATCAGCCCCAGCATTTT. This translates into CATGGGTAYNQPQHF.

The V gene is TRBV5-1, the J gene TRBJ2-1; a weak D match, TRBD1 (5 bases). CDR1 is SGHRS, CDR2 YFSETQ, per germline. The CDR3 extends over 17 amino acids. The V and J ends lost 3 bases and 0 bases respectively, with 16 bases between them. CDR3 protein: CASSSWSGSYSYNEQFF. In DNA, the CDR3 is TGCGCCAGCAGCTCCTGGTCAGGGTCCTACTCCTACAATGAGCAGTTCTTC. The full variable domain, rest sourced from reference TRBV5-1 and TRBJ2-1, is KAGVTQTPRYLIKTRGQQVTLSCSPISGHRSVSWYQQTPGQGLQFLFEYFSETQRNKGNFPGRFSGRQFSNSRSEMNVSTLELGDSALYLCASSSWSGSYSYNEQFFGPGTRLTVL.

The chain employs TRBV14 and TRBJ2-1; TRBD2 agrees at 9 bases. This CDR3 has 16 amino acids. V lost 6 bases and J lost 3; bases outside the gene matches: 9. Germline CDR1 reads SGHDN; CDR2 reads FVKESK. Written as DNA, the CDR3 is TGTGCCAGCAGGCATTCTAGCGGGGACCTCTACAATGAGCAGTTCTTC. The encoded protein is CASRHSSGDLYNEQFF.

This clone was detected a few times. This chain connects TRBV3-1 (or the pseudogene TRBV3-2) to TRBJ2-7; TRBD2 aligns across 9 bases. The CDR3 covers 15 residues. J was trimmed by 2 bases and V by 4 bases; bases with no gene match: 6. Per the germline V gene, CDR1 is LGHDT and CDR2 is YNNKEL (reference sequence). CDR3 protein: CASSRLADATYEQYF. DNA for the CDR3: TGTGCCAGCAGCCGACTAGCGGACGCTACCTACGAGCAGTACTTC.

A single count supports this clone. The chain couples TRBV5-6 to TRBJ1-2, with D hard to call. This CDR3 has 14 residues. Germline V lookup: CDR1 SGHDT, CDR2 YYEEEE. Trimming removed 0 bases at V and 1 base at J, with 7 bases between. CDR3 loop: CASSLASVNYGYTF. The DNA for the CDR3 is TGTGCCAGCAGCTTGGCCTCCGTTAACTATGGCTACACCTTC. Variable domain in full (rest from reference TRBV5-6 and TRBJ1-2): DAGVTQSPTHLIKTRGQQVTLRCSPKSGHDTVSWYQQALGQGPQFIFQYYEEEERQRGNFPDRFSGHQFPNYSSELNVNALLLGDSALYLCASSLASVNYGYTFGSGTRLTVV.

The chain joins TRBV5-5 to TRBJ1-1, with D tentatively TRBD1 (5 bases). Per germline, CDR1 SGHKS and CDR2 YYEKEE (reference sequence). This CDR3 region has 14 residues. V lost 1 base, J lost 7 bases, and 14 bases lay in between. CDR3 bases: TGTGCCAGCAGCTTGTTGTCGGGGGATGTTGAAGCTTTCTTT. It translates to CASSLLSGDVEAFF. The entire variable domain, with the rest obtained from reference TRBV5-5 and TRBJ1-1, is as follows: DAGVTQSPTHLIKTRGQQVTLRCSPISGHKSVSWYQQVLGQGPQFIFQYYEKEERGRGNFPDRFSARQFPNYSSELNVNALLLGDSALYLCASSLLSGDVEAFFGQGTRLTVV.

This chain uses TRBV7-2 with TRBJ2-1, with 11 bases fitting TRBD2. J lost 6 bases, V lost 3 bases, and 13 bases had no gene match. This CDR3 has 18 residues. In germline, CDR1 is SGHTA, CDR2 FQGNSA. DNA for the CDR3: TGTGCCAGCAGCTTGCGGGGCGGCCTAGCGGGGGGTCGCAATGAGCAGTTCTTC. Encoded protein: CASSLRGGLAGGRNEQFF.

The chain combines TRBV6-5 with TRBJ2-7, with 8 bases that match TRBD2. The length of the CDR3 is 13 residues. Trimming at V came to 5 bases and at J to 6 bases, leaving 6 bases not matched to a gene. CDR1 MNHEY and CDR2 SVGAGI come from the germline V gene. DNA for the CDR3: TGTGCCAGCAGTCCCGGGACTAGTGCCGAGCAGTACTTC. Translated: CASSPGTSAEQYF.

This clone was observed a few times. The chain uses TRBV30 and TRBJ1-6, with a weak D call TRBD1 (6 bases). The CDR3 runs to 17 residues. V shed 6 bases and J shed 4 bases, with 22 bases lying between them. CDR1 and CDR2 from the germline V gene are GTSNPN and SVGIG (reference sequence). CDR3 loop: CACQPPSGGLYNSPLHF. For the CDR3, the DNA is TGTGCCTGCCAACCCCCCTCGGGGGGGCTTTATAATTCACCCCTCCACTTT.

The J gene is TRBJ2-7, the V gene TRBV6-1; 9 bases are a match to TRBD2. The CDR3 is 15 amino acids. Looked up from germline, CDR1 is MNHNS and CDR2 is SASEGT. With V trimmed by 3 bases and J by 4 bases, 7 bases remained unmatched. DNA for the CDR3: TGTGCCAGCAGTGAGAGACTAGCGGTTGAATACGAGCAGTACTTC. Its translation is CASSERLAVEYEQYF.

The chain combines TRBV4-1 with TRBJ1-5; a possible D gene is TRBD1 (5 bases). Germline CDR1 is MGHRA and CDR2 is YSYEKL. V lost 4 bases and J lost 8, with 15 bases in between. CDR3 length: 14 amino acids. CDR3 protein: CASSPGRDGEPQHF. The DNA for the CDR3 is TGCGCCAGCAGCCCCGGACGGGACGGGGAGCCCCAGCATTTT.

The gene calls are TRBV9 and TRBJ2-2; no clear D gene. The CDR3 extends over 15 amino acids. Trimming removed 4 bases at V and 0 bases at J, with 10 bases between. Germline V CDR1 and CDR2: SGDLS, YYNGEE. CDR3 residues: CASSPGNTNTGELFF. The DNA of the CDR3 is TGTGCCAGCAGCCCCGGAAATACGAACACCGGGGAGCTGTTTTTT. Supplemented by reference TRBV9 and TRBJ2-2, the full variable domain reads DSGVTQTPKHLITATGQRVTLRCSPRSGDLSVYWYQQSLDQGLQFLIQYYNGEERAKGNILERFSAQQFPDLHSELNLSSLELGDSALYFCASSPGNTNTGELFFGEGSRLTVL.